This is a list of T cell receptor beta chains from one sample in a study of regulatory T cells in long-lasting Graves disease. TCRdb recomputed calls from the multiplex PCR reads with MiXCR, one row per CDR3 protein. Among a few hundred thousand distinct CDR3 sequences listed, 20% were seen once. The specimen comprised peripheral blood mononuclear cells (PBMCs), sampled at new diagnosis, from a patient treated with antithyroid drugs. The receptors come from a female donor with Graves disease. Each CDR3 is given with its conserved first and last residue. Each record gives: V gene, J gene, CDR3 protein.

>TRBV7-6|TRBJ2-3
CASSLATRRDTQYF
>TRBV20-1|TRBJ2-1
CSAMRTGGYNEQFF
>TRBV5-1|TRBJ1-6
CASSTDRVPSPLHF
>TRBV4-1|TRBJ2-2
CASSIHPGAGTGELFF
>TRBV5-5|TRBJ2-3
CASGEGADTQYF
>TRBV7-2|TRBJ1-1
CASSWARGTNTEAFF
>TRBV20-1|TRBJ2-1
CSASPTSGGISSYNEQFF
>TRBV11-1|TRBJ1-1
CATHRNTEAFF
>TRBV28|TRBJ2-7
CASRDDYEQYF
>TRBV7-2|TRBJ1-5
CASSWGSGRPQHF